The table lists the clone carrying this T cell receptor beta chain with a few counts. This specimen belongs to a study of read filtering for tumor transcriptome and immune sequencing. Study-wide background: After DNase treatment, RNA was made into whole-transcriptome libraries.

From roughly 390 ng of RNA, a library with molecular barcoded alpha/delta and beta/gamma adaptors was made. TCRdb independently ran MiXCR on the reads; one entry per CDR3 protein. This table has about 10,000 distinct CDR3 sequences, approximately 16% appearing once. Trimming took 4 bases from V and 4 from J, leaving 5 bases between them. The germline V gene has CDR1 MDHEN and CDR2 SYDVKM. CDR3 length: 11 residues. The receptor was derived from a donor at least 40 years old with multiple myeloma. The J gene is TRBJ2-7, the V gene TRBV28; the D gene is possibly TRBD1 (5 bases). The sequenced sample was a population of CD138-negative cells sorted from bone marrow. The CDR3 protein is CASSSGYEQYF. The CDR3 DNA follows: TGTGCCAGCAGTTCAGGGTACGAGCAGTACTTC.